The rows below give T cell receptor beta chains drawn from one sample of a study of blood T cell repertoires in COVID-19. Repertoires were generated with immunoSEQ multiplex PCR, while TCRdb's copy carries only in-frame clones and drops some. The sample includes roughly 350,000 clones, 88% of them seen just once. Sequencing was done on a sample of peripheral blood. These receptors all stem from a woman in her 70s with COVID-19, enrolled during active disease. Both conserved end residues are trimmed from each CDR3.

v_call	j_call	cdr3_aa
TRBV19	TRBJ2-3	ASSLLAGGPDTQY
TRBV6-4	TRBJ2-2	ASSEEGRSGELF
TRBV3-1/TRBV3-2	TRBJ2-6	ASRASGANVLT
TRBV5-6	TRBJ2-1	ASSLGQNSYNEQF
TRBV10-1	TRBJ1-1	ASTETGVDTEAF
TRBV6-6	TRBJ1-5	ASTGQGAGQPQH
TRBV3-1/TRBV3-2	TRBJ1-2	ASSQEVRGNYGYT
TRBV6-5	TRBJ1-2	ASRTGGYGYT
TRBV5-1	TRBJ1-2	ASNQGSTNYGYT
TRBV7-7	TRBJ2-2	ASSHTGGADTGELF
TRBV7-2	TRBJ1-2	ASRQTGGDGYT
TRBV10-3	TRBJ2-3	AIRTSGGTDTQY
TRBV10-1	TRBJ1-1	ASSESPAGVYTEAF
TRBV10-3	TRBJ1-2	AITGGPTPDYGYT
TRBV6-5	TRBJ2-2	ASSNRGLTGELF
TRBV6-5	TRBJ2-7	ASTQYAGGSYEQY
TRBV18	TRBJ1-2	ASSPVTDKLLGYT
TRBV28	TRBJ2-3	ASSLQAGAGSTDTQY
TRBV5-4	TRBJ1-1	ASSPETGGTEAF
TRBV4-1	TRBJ2-1	ASSQGNRVYEQF
TRBV19	TRBJ2-7	ASSGQTYEQY
TRBV5-1	TRBJ1-1	ASSLDGGVNTEAF